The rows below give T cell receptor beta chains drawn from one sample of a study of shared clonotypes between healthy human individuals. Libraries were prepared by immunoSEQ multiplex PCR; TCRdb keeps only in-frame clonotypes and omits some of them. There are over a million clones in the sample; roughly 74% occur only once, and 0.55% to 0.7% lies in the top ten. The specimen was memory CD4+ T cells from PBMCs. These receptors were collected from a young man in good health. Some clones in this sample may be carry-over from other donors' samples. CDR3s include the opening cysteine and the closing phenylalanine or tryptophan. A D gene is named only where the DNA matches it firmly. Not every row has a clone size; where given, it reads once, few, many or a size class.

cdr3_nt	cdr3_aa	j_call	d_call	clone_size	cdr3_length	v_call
TGTGCCAGCAGTTCACGAGGACAGGGCGCCACTGAAGCTTTCTTT	CASSSRGQGATEAFF	TRBJ1-1	TRBD1	NA	15	TRBV27
TGTGCCAGCAGCGATAGCGGGAGTTACAATGAGCAGTTCTTC	CASSDSGSYNEQFF	TRBJ2-1	TRBD2	NA	14	TRBV25-1
TGTGCCAGCAGTGCGATCGGGCGGGATCTAGCGGGAAGGTACGAGCAGTACTTC	CASSAIGRDLAGRYEQYF	TRBJ2-7	TRBD2	NA	18	TRBV25-1
TGTGCCAGCAGCCTCGTTCGGAAGCCCTACAATGAGCAGTTCTTC	CASSLVRKPYNEQFF	TRBJ2-1	NA	once	15	TRBV7-9
TGTGCCAGCAGCCAAGTGGGACAGGGGAAAACTGAAGCTTTCTTT	CASSQVGQGKTEAFF	TRBJ1-1	TRBD1	NA	15	TRBV4-2
TGTGCCAGCAGTTTAAGTTGGGGGACAACTGGAAACACCATATATTTT	CASSLSWGTTGNTIYF	TRBJ1-3	NA	NA	16	TRBV27
TGTGCCAGCAGATACGACAGAACCACTGAAGCTTTCTTT	CASRYDRTTEAFF	TRBJ1-1	NA	NA	13	TRBV7-3
TGTGCCAGCAGTTTAAGCGGGAGCTCCTACAATGAGCAGTTCTTC	CASSLSGSSYNEQFF	TRBJ2-1	TRBD2	NA	15	TRBV2
TGCGCCAGCAGCCTAGGCGGCGAGAATGAGCAGTTCTTC	CASSLGGENEQFF	TRBJ2-1	NA	NA	13	TRBV4-1
TGTGCCAGCAGCTTAGAGGGGGGTGGCTACACCTTC	CASSLEGGGYTF	TRBJ1-2	NA	once	12	TRBV11-2
TGTGCCATCAGTGGACAGGGTACGGCCAATGAGCAGTTCTTC	CAISGQGTANEQFF	TRBJ2-1	TRBD1	NA	14	TRBV10-3
TGTGCCAGCAGTTTATCCGGGGAGCAGTTCTTC	CASSLSGEQFF	TRBJ2-1	NA	NA	11	TRBV28
TGTGCCAGCATTACCGGGGGCGGCCCTAGCTACGAGCAGTACTTC	CASITGGGPSYEQYF	TRBJ2-7	NA	NA	15	TRBV27
TGTGCCAGCAGTCCCGGACAGGGCCTAGCTAACTATGGCTACACCTTC	CASSPGQGLANYGYTF	TRBJ1-2	TRBD1	NA	16	TRBV6-6
TGTGCCAGCAGTTTAAACAGGGGGCAGAACACTGAAGCTTTCTTT	CASSLNRGQNTEAFF	TRBJ1-1	TRBD1	NA	15	TRBV28
TGTGCCAGCAGCTTAGGCACAGGGAAATACGAGCAGTACTTC	CASSLGTGKYEQYF	TRBJ2-7	NA	NA	14	TRBV7-2
TGTGCCAGCAGCCGGACCAGACTAGCGTCGAACACCGGGGAGCTGTTTTTT	CASSRTRLASNTGELFF	TRBJ2-2	TRBD2	NA	17	TRBV27
TGTGCCAGCTCACGCGGGGTGGTGCAGCCCCAGCATTTT	CASSRGVVQPQHF	TRBJ1-5	NA	NA	13	TRBV18
TGTGCCAGCAGCTTAAAGGTTTACGCTTACTATGGCTACACCTTC	CASSLKVYAYYGYTF	TRBJ1-2	NA	NA	15	TRBV7-8
TGTGCCAGCGGAACAACCGGCTTCGAGACCCAGTACTTC	CASGTTGFETQYF	TRBJ2-5	NA	NA	13	TRBV6-1